This section outlines one TCR beta chain sequence together with its context. The V and J ends lost 5 bases and 7 bases respectively, with 14 bases between them. CDR1 is KGHSH and CDR2 is LQKENI in the germline V gene. This CDR3 region has 13 residues. The data were obtained in a study of blood T cell repertoires in COVID-19. Across the study: The United States, Italy and Spain were the sources of the acute and convalescent COVID-19 samples. T cells, B-cell-depleted T cells, or PBMCs provided the cDNA or gDNA that served as material.

Source study methods: Amplification of reference gene primers was used by the study to estimate nucleated cell counts. The assay was immunoSEQ multiplex PCR, and TCRdb's table has in-frame clones only and misses some. V, J and clone size derive from that table, while D and trimming were established from the DNA sequence. The data contain 200,000 to 250,000 clones, 65% to 85% of them seen just once; the ten biggest clones take up around 2%. The V gene is TRBV18, the J gene TRBJ1-1; D gene ambiguous. Sample: peripheral blood. This clonotype originated in an older woman with acute or convalescent COVID-19. CDR3 loop: CASSYPETLEAFF. CDR3 bases: TGTGCCAGCTCATATCCGGAGACTCTTGAAGCTTTCTTT.